The 30 T cell receptor beta chains given below trace back to one sample, sequenced in a study of Graves' ophthalmopathy and Graves' hyperthyroidism. RNA transcripts served as template for amplifying TCR beta CDR3 sequences. HTBI primers were used in a first-round RT-PCR, which preceded a second-round multiplex PCR. Via MiXCR, TCRdb re-called the multiplex PCR reads, giving one row per CDR3 protein. This repertoire shows 200,000 to 250,000 distinct CDR3 sequences, 25% to 30% found once; its top ten account for 9.1%. Material for sequencing was peripheral blood. The receptors originated from a man aged 45-60 years with Graves' ophthalmopathy.

This clonotype was seen repeatedly, ten times or more. The chain carries TRBV12-3 or TRBV12-4 and TRBJ2-7; D might be TRBD1 (5 bases). This CDR3 spans 14 amino acids. V lost 1 base and J 5 bases, leaving 12 bases between the germline ends. CDR3 DNA: TGTGCCAGCAGTTTAGGCAGGGCGGTTAACGAGCAGTACTTC. It yields the protein CASSLGRAVNEQYF.

This clonotype was picked up many times. The chain carries TRBV6-5 and TRBJ1-2; D gene unclear. The length of the CDR3 is 13 residues. The ends were cut back, 3 bases at V and 4 bases at J, with 9 bases in the middle. Germline assignment: CDR1 MNHEY and CDR2 SVGAGI. The CDR3, as DNA: TGTGCCAGCAGTTATCGAAACGGCTATGGCTACACCTTC. Translating gives CASSYRNGYGYTF.

This clonotype was recorded many times. The V call is TRBV11-2, the J call TRBJ1-2, with D possibly being TRBD1 (6 bases). V lost 1 base, J lost 14 bases, and 11 bases lay in between. Germline lookup yields CDR1 SGHAT and CDR2 FQNNGV. CDR3 length equals 11 residues. The CDR3 reads CASSLVGGRTF. DNA for the CDR3: TGTGCCAGCAGCTTAGTGGGGGGCAGGACCTTC.

Ten or more counts support this clonotype. The rearrangement uses TRBV6-1 and TRBJ2-3; D tentatively reads TRBD1 or TRBD2 (5 bases each). The germline V and J ends were trimmed by 8 bases and 2 bases, with 8 bases remaining between them. CDR1 and CDR2 (germline): MNHNS, SASEGT. The CDR3 has 12 amino acids. CDR3 sequence reads: CASWDATDTQYF. CDR3 DNA: TGTGCCAGCTGGGACGCCACAGATACGCAGTATTTT.

This clonotype was counted ten times or more. The rearrangement links TRBV28 to TRBJ2-2; no clear D gene. CDR3 length: 12 residues. V was shortened by 4 bases and J by 7 bases, with 7 bases between the two germline ends. Germline lookup yields CDR1 MDHEN and CDR2 SYDVKM. Here the CDR3 reads CASSSQFGELFF. The CDR3 coding sequence is TGTGCCAGCAGTTCACAGTTCGGGGAGCTGTTTTTT. Filled out from reference TRBV28 and TRBJ2-2, the complete variable domain reads DVKVTQSSRYLVKRTGEKVFLECVQDMDHENMFWYRQDPGLGLRLIYFSYDVKMKEKGDIPEGYSVSREKKERFSLILESASTNQTSMYLCASSSQFGELFFGEGSRLTVL.

The chain has TRBV7-8 and TRBJ1-1, with a tentative D call TRBD1 (5 bases). The CDR3 is made up of 16 amino acids. The V end lost 4 bases, the J end lost 0 bases, and 15 bases lay between the germline ends. Germline CDR1 reads SGHVS; CDR2 reads FQNEAQ. The CDR3 region has the DNA TGTGCCAGCAGCTCAAGAAGACAGAGGATGAACACTGAAGCTTTCTTT. It codes for CASSSRRQRMNTEAFF.

This clonotype came up many times. The chain has TRBV7-2 and TRBJ1-5; 8 bases fit TRBD1. Trimming cost V 5 bases and J 2 bases; bases outside gene matches: 5. CDR3 length: 15 residues. CDR1 and CDR2 from the germline V gene are SGHTA and FQGNSA. The CDR3 coding sequence is TGTGCCAGCAGCGAACAGGGGGGGGGCAATCAGCCCCAGCATTTT. Its protein product is CASSEQGGGNQPQHF.

This clonotype was observed many times. The junction departs from germline at one end; a sequencing error may be responsible. This chain links TRBV27 with TRBJ1-5; possibly TRBD1 for D (5 bases). CDR1 and CDR2 from the germline V gene are MNHEY and SMNVEV (reference sequence). There are 10 residues in the CDR3. CDR3 DNA sequence: TGTGCCAGTACTGCGCGGGAGGGGTATTTT. Translation gives CASTAREGYF.

Here the CDR3 reads CASSLGATNQPQHF. In nucleotides, the CDR3 is TGTGCCAGCAGTTTAGGGGCGACTAATCAGCCCCAGCATTTT. The rearrangement links TRBV12-3 or TRBV12-4 to TRBJ1-5; D is ambiguous. The CDR3 runs to 14 residues. Trimming shortened V by 1 base and J by 4 bases, and 8 bases separated the two germline ends.

In this sample, this clonotype turned up many times. The chain joins TRBV30 to TRBJ1-2, with TRBD1 as a possible D gene (6 bases). Trimming took 2 bases from V and 5 from J, leaving 15 bases between them. The CDR3 sequence is 14 residues long. CDR1 and CDR2 (germline): GTSNPN, SVGIG (reference sequence). DNA of the CDR3: TGTGCCTGGAGTTGGGGCAAGGGGGATTATGGCTACACCTTC. As protein: CAWSWGKGDYGYTF.

This clonotype was recorded at least ten times. This chain links TRBV11-2 with TRBJ2-5; 11 bases map to TRBD2. Germline CDR1 is SGHAT and CDR2 is FQNNGV. The CDR3 sequence is 14 residues long. J was trimmed by 5 bases and V by 3 bases; bases with no gene match: 2. CDR3 bases: TGTGCCAGCAGCTTTGTAGCGGGGGGGGAGACCCAGTACTTC. Protein product: CASSFVAGGETQYF. Combining the CDR3 with reference TRBV11-2 and TRBJ2-5 gives the whole variable domain EAGVAQSPRYKIIEKRQSVAFWCNPISGHATLYWYQQILGQGPKLLIQFQNNGVVDDSQLPKDRFSAERLKGVDSTLKIQPAKLEDSAVYLCASSFVAGGETQYFGPGTRLLVL.

V gene TRBV30 combines with J gene TRBJ2-7, with D uncertain. Germline CDR1 is GTSNPN and CDR2 is SVGIG (reference sequence). There are 13 residues in the CDR3. With 2 bases removed from V and 3 bases from J, the gap between germline ends came to 11 bases. This CDR3 reads CAWSQSKSYEQYF. DNA of the CDR3: TGTGCCTGGAGTCAATCGAAGAGCTACGAGCAGTACTTC.

This clonotype was seen at least ten times. The rearrangement uses TRBV3-1 and TRBJ1-1, with D hard to call. This CDR3 contains 13 residues. Germline CDR1 and CDR2: LGHDT and YNNKEL (reference sequence). Trimming left V 5 bases short and J 5 bases short, with 12 bases between. As DNA, the CDR3 is TGTGCCAGCAGCGAGGCGGTAGGGACTGAAGCTTTCTTT. Amino acids: CASSEAVGTEAFF.

This clonotype was seen many times. The chain uses TRBV19 and TRBJ1-5; D unclear. CDR1 LNHDA and CDR2 SQIVND come from the germline V gene (reference sequence). This CDR3 region has 15 residues. The germline V and J ends were trimmed by 1 base and 1 base, with 8 bases remaining between them. CDR3 DNA: TGTGCCAGTAGTATAGGGCCGATCAGCAATCAGCCCCAGCATTTT. Its translation: CASSIGPISNQPQHF.

This clonotype has a count of ten or more. The rearrangement joins TRBV5-1 to TRBJ1-2; the match to TRBD1 covers 9 bases. The CDR3 length is 13 residues. The V segment lost 3 bases and the J segment 6 bases; nucleotides outside the gene matches: 3. From germline, CDR1 is SGHRS and CDR2 YFSETQ. The CDR3 DNA sequence: TGCGCCAGCAGCTACGGACAGGGGAATGGCTACACCTTC. It encodes CASSYGQGNGYTF.

This clonotype has only a few counts. The chain employs TRBV7-3 and TRBJ1-1; D not resolved. The CDR3 length is 13 residues. Germline CDR1 SGHTA, CDR2 FQGTGA. Trimming took 5 bases from V and 4 from J, leaving 11 bases between them. CDR3 DNA sequence: TGTGCCAGCAGCCGAGGAGGTAGCACTGAAGCTTTCTTT. Protein product: CASSRGGSTEAFF.

The chain employs TRBV12-3 or TRBV12-4 and TRBJ2-7; no reliable D call. V dropped 5 bases and J dropped 3 bases, with 14 bases sitting between them. The CDR3 length is 14 residues. CDR3 protein: CASSPNPAVYEQYF. The CDR3 DNA follows: TGTGCCAGCAGTCCTAACCCGGCCGTCTACGAGCAGTACTTC.

This clonotype showed up many times. The rearrangement links TRBV6-2 or TRBV6-3 to TRBJ2-7; D gene unclear. CDR1 is MNHEY and CDR2 is SVGEGT in the germline V gene. This CDR3 is built from 14 residues. V was clipped by 0 bases and J by 6 bases, with 12 bases between them. In DNA, the CDR3 is TGTGCCAGCAGTTACTCGACTTTTGGCAGCGAGCAGTACTTC. Translation: CASSYSTFGSEQYF.

In its sample, this clonotype was seen many times. This chain links TRBV19 with TRBJ1-5; D unclear. CDR3 length equals 14 residues. Germline assignment: CDR1 LNHDA and CDR2 SQIVND (reference sequence). V was cut by 4 bases and J by 6 bases, with 13 bases left in between. CDR3 protein: CASSKDIVVQPQHF. The CDR3 DNA is TGTGCCAGTAGTAAAGATATAGTGGTTCAGCCCCAGCATTTT.

This clonotype showed up many times. This chain connects TRBV15 to TRBJ1-2; possibly TRBD1 for D (6 bases). Germline CDR1 reads LNHNV; CDR2 reads YYDKDF (reference sequence). V lost 2 bases and J 8 bases, leaving 9 bases between the germline ends. The CDR3 has 12 residues. The CDR3 DNA reads as TGTGCCACCAGCAGACAGGGGTTCGGCTACACCTTC. It is translated as CATSRQGFGYTF.

This clonotype was recorded many times. The chain carries TRBV2 and TRBJ2-5, with D unresolved. Between the trimmed V and J ends, which lost 4 bases and 5 bases, there was a span of 8 bases. This CDR3 has 12 residues. Germline values: CDR1 SNHLY, CDR2 FYNNEI. The CDR3 sequence: CASSVQSETQYF. For the CDR3, the DNA is TGTGCCAGCAGTGTTCAATCGGAGACCCAGTACTTC. The variable domain in full, completed from reference TRBV2 and TRBJ2-5, reads EPEVTQTPSHQVTQMGQEVILRCVPISNHLYFYWYRQILGQKVEFLVSFYNNEISEKSEIFDDQFSVERPDGSNFTLKIRSTKLEDSAMYFCASSVQSETQYFGPGTRLLVL.

This clonotype has just a few counts. This chain joins TRBV28 and TRBJ2-5, with 8 positions matching TRBD2. V lost 5 bases, J lost 9 bases, and 11 bases stayed unmatched. Germline V gene data show CDR1 as MDHEN and CDR2 as SYDVKM. The CDR3 has 14 residues. CDR3 loop: CASSDSKRGWAQYF. The CDR3 DNA is TGTGCCAGCAGTGACAGCAAGCGGGGGTGGGCCCAGTACTTC.

At least ten counts were recorded for this clonotype. The V gene is TRBV30, the J gene TRBJ2-2; unclear D gene. Germline CDR1 GTSNPN, CDR2 SVGIG (reference sequence). The V end was cut by 4 bases, the J end by 1 base, with 4 bases between. The CDR3 runs to 12 residues. Written as DNA, the CDR3 is TGTGCCTGGAATCTGAACACCGGGGAGCTGTTTTTT. It encodes CAWNLNTGELFF. The entire variable domain, with the rest obtained from reference TRBV30 and TRBJ2-2, is as follows: SQTIHQWPATLVQPVGSPLSLECTVEGTSNPNLYWYRQAAGRGLQLLFYSVGIGQISSEVPQNLSASRPQDRQFILSSKKLLLSDSGFYLCAWNLNTGELFFGEGSRLTVL.

This clonotype was found many times. CDR3 DNA sequence: TGTGCCACGAGACAGGGACTTGGGACTGAAGCTTTCTTT. It translates to CATRQGLGTEAFF. The chain uses TRBV12-3 or TRBV12-4 and TRBJ1-1; 7 bases match TRBD1. The CDR3 contains 13 residues. V shed 10 bases, J shed 5 bases, and the junction held 10 bases outside the gene matches.

The J gene is TRBJ1-5, the V gene TRBV10-3; D uncertain. The CDR3 totals 12 residues. V lost 6 bases and J 4 bases, leaving 7 bases between the germline ends. The germline CDR1 and CDR2 sequences are ENHRY and SYGVKD. CDR3 in DNA: TGTGCCATCAGAGGTTTTAATCAGCCCCAGCATTTT. Translating it yields CAIRGFNQPQHF.

V usage is TRBV6-5 and J usage is TRBJ2-7; weak D call: TRBD1 (5 bases). The CDR3 totals 13 residues. The germline gives CDR1 MNHEY, CDR2 SVGAGI. V lost 8 bases and J lost 3, with 14 bases in between. The DNA for the CDR3 is TGTGCCAGCCTTAGGGTAGGGGACTACGAGCAGTACTTC. Translated: CASLRVGDYEQYF.

This clonotype was recorded many times. The chain recombines TRBV20-1 with TRBJ1-2; D unresolved. Germline V gene lookup returns CDR1 DFQATT and CDR2 SNEGSKA (reference sequence). The CDR3 consists of 14 residues. V was trimmed by 3 bases and J by 2 bases, leaving 13 bases between them. The CDR3: CSARKQSSNYGYTF. CDR3 nucleotide sequence: TGCAGTGCTAGGAAACAGAGCAGCAACTATGGCTACACCTTC.

This clonotype has at least ten counts. The chain recombines TRBV13 with TRBJ2-7; a possible D gene is TRBD2 (5 bases). Germline V gene lookup returns CDR1 PRHDT and CDR2 FYEKMQ (reference sequence). V lost 5 bases and J 2 bases, leaving 13 bases between the germline ends. This CDR3 region has 14 residues. The CDR3 bases are TGTGCCAGCAGCCGAGCGGACGGAACCTACGAGCAGTACTTC. This encodes CASSRADGTYEQYF.

This clonotype was counted many times. The V gene is TRBV28, the J gene TRBJ1-5, with TRBD1 identical over 11 bases. The J segment lost 6 bases and the V segment lost 2 bases, leaving 6 bases of the junction unmatched. CDR1 is MDHEN, CDR2 SYDVKM, per germline. This CDR3 has 16 residues. This chain's CDR3 is CASSLPGTGGSQPQHF. The CDR3 coding sequence is TGTGCCAGCAGTTTACCAGGGACAGGGGGGTCTCAGCCCCAGCATTTT.

This clonotype was seen at least ten times. The chain employs TRBV7-9 and TRBJ1-2; D is ambiguous. CDR1 is SEHNR, CDR2 FQNEAQ, per germline (reference sequence). The length of the CDR3 is 16 residues. V lost 4 bases and J 1 base, leaving 16 bases between the germline ends. The CDR3 spells CASSYLFAEFNYGYTF. CDR3 coding DNA: TGTGCCAGCAGCTACCTCTTCGCAGAATTTAACTATGGCTACACCTTC.